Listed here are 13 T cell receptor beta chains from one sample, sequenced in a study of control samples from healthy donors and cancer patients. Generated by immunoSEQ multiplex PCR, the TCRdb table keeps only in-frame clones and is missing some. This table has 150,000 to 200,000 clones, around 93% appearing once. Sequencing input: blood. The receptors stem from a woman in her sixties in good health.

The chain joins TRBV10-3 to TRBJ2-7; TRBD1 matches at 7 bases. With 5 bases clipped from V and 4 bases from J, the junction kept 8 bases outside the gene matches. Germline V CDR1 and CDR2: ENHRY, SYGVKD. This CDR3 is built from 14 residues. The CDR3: CAISNRDSIYEQYF. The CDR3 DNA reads TGTGCCATCAGTAACCGGGACAGTATATACGAGCAGTACTTC.

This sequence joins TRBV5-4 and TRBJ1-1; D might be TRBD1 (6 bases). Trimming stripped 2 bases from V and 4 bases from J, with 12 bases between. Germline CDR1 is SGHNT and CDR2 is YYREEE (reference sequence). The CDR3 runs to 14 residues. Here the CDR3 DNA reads TGTGCCAGCAGCTTAGGAGGGGGTGGCACTGAAGCTTTCTTT. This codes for CASSLGGGGTEAFF.

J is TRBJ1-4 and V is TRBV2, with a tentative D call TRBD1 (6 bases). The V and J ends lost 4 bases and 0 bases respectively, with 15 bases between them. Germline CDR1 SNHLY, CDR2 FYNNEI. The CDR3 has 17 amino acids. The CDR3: CASSVGGAPSTNEKLFF. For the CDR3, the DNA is TGTGCCAGCAGTGTAGGGGGGGCTCCTTCAACTAATGAAAAACTGTTTTTT.

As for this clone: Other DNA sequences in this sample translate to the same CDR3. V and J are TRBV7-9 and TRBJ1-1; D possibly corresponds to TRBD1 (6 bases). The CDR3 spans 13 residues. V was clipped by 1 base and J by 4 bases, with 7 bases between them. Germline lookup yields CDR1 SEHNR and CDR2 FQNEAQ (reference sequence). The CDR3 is CASSLEGGTEAFF. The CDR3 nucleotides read TGTGCCAGCAGCTTAGAGGGGGGCACTGAAGCTTTCTTT.

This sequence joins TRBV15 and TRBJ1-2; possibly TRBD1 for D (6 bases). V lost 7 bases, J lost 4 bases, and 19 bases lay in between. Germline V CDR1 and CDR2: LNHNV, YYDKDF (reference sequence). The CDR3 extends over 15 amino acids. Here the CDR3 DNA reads TGTGCCACCAAACGTGACAGGACAATGGGCTATGGCTACACCTTC. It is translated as CATKRDRTMGYGYTF. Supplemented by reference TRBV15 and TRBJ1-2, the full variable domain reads DAMVIQNPRYQVTQFGKPVTLSCSQTLNHNVMYWYQQKSSQAPKLLFHYYDKDFNNEADTPDNFQSRRPNTSFCFLDIRSPGLGDTAMYLCATKRDRTMGYGYTFGSGTRLTVV.

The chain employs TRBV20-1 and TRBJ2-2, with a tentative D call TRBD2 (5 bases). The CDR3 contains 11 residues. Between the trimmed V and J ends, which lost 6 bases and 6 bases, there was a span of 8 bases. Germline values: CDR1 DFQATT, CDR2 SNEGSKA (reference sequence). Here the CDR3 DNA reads TGCAGTGCCACTAGTGCCGGGGAGCTGTTTTTT. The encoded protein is CSATSAGELFF.

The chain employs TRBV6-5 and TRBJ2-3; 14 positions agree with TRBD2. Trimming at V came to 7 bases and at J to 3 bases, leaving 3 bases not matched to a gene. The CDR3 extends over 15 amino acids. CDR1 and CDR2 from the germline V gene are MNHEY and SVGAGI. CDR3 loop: CASNGLAGGTDTQYF. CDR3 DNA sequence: TGTGCCAGCAACGGACTAGCGGGGGGTACAGATACGCAGTATTTT.

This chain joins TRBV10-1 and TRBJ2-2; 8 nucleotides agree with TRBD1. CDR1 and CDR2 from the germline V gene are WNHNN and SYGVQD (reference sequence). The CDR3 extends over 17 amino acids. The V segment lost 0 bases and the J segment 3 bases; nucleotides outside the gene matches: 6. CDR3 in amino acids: CASSESRGTGYTGELFF. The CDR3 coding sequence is TGCGCCAGCAGTGAGTCCCGGGGGACAGGATACACCGGGGAGCTGTTTTTT.

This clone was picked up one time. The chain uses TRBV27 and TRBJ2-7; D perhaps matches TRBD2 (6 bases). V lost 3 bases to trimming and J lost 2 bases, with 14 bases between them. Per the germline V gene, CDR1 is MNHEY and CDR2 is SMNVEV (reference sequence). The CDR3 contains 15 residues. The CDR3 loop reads CASSLRLAATYEQYF. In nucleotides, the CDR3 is TGTGCCAGCAGTTTGAGGTTAGCGGCAACCTACGAGCAGTACTTC.

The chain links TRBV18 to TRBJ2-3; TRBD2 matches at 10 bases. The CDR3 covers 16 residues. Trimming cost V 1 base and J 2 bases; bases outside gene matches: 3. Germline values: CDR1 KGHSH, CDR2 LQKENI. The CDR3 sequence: CASSPLAGGYTDTQYF. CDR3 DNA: TGTGCCAGCTCACCACTAGCGGGGGGCTACACAGATACGCAGTATTTT.

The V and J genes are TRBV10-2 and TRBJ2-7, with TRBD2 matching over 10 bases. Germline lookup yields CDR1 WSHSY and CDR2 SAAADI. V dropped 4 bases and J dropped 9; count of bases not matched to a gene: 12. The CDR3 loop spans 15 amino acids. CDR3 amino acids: CASSARLAGLPGQYF. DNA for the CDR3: TGCGCCAGCAGTGCACGACTAGCGGGTCTGCCGGGGCAGTACTTC.

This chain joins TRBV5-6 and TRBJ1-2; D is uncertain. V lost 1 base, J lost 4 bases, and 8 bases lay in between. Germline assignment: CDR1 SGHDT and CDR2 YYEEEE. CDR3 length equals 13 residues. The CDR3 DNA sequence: TGTGCCAGCAGCTTGCGGAGTGTCTATGGCTACACCTTC. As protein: CASSLRSVYGYTF.

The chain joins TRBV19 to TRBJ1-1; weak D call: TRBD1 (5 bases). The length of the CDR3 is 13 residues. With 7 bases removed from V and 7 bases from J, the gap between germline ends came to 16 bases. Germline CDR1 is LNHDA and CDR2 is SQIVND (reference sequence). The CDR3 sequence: CASILSRVGEAFF. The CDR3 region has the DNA TGTGCCAGTATTCTTTCCAGGGTTGGTGAAGCTTTCTTT.